This entry is about one T cell receptor beta chain. Antigen: not known. The primer mix had 60 Vbeta and 13 Jbeta primers. Authors' methods: Later work found approximately 87 million unique TCR beta chains, with 10 million to 14 million shared. Assay used: immunoSEQ multiplex PCR; TCRdb lists only in-frame clones, some missing. The D gene and trimming were derived from the DNA, and the V and J assignments and clone size from that table. This sample has approximately 210,000 clones, with around 79% found just once. The junction had 9 bases not matched to a gene; V was cut back by 0 bases and J by 0 bases. In germline, CDR1 is LGHNA, CDR2 YSLEER. The CDR3 sequence is 19 residues long. The data originate from a study of cytomegalovirus exposure and HLA in healthy donors. Study-level results: Using a false discovery rate of 0.05, a later analysis showed that 16,951 TCR beta sequences were associated with HLA alleles. V- and J-gene trimming in TCR beta was tied to a missense DCLRE1C variant by an analysis performed later.

Healthy bone marrow donors made up the donor group. The TCR originated in a woman aged 50 to 60 in good health and CMV-seronegative. Source material: PBMCs. This chain joins TRBV4-3 and TRBJ2-3, with 10 nucleotides matching TRBD2. Here the CDR3 DNA reads TGCGCCAGCAGCCAAGATTGGGCTAGCGGGAGTACCAGCACAGATACGCAGTATTTT. Its translation is CASSQDWASGSTSTDTQYF.